This T cell receptor (beta chain) emerged from a study of PD-1 blockade in classical Hodgkin lymphoma (dated by TCRdb to 2019 to 2021). About the study as a whole: Nivolumab dosing was 3 mg/kg intravenously every 2 weeks, continuing until either disease progression or unacceptable toxicity. The study used CyTOF and TCR beta sequencing to define a peripheral blood immune signature of response to PD-1 blockade in classical Hodgkin lymphoma.

The Qiagen DNeasy kit was used to extract genomic DNA from unsorted PBMCs and from the negatively selected CD4+ and CD8+ fractions. TCR beta CDR3 regions were amplified by immunoSEQ multiplex PCR using primers annealing to V and J segments. A synthetic immune receptor repertoire was used to minimize amplification bias, and remaining bias was computationally removed after sequencing. Per the source publication's procedure: Custom Python scripts were used to quantify repertoire diversity as the Shannon entropy index. The unsorted, CD4+ and CD8+ repertoires were each analyzed separately, with the exception of combined analyses, where CD4+ and CD8+ sequences were merged in silico. Clonal expansion was defined as at least a 2-fold frequency increase after treatment relative to C1D1, with a pseudocount of 0.5 for undetected baseline clones. Singleton clones were defined as clones with 0 or 1 copy at C1D1, and non-singleton clones were defined as clones with 2 or more copies. Clones expanded in unsorted samples were labelled as CD4+, CD8+ or unknown by matching protein sequences in sorted samples from the same patient. Wilcoxon tests on paired samples were used to test changes in diversity from C1D1 to C4D1. TCRdb stores this immuneACCESS table with in-frame sequences only. Part of the clones is absent; in the studies checked, under half of the shortfall reflects unresolved V genes, and no reason is known for the rest. V, J and clone size were drawn from that table, and D and trimming were deduced from the DNA. The sample profile shows 10,000 or so clones; about 70% of them were found once. The leading ten clones occupy around 3.2% of the sample.

Concerning this clone: Its antigen remains undetermined. Base qualities are missing; no much larger clone stands one base away.

Between the V and J ends, shortened by 0 bases and 4 bases respectively, the junction contains 9 bases. CDR3 length: 14 amino acids, cysteine to phenylalanine. The sequence is cut down to CDR3 DNA, 42 bases in frame from base 1. The time point tag for this specimen amounts to: cycle 4 day 1 (C4D1), after less than 7 weeks of nivolumab. Every trial patient had relapsed after autologous stem cell transplantation, and cohorts A, B and C differed in prior brentuximab vedotin exposure. Magnetic negative selection with a Miltenyi CD4+ T cell isolation kit was used to purify CD4+ T cells from thawed PBMCs. The trial cohort was composed of under 70 patients with relapsed/refractory classical Hodgkin lymphoma, for whom complete response, partial response or progressive disease was recorded as best overall response. Single-agent nivolumab was administered to trial patients in the multi-cohort phase II CheckMate 205 trial. An independent review committee assessed best overall response by applying the 2007 International Working Group response criteria. PBMCs from the trial were collected at three points: immediately before nivolumab initiation (C1D1), and during therapy at cycle 2 day 1 and cycle 4 day 1. Peripheral blood was collected in 8 mL Vacutainer Cell Preparation Tubes, from which PBMCs were isolated by centrifugation and then cryopreserved. Purified CD4+ and CD8+ fractions were prepared only for cases where an additional PBMC sample was available. Magnetically labelled cells were removed on LS columns in a quadroMACS separator, and the flow-through was retained as the purified fraction.

What the study reported, not specific to this receptor: Lower diversity was observed in patients in whom nivolumab was started less than 1 year after ASCT, and these patients were excluded from later analyses so that confounding by immune reconstitution would be avoided. A significant rise by C4D1 was seen in CD4+ but not CD8+ TCR diversity (p=0.0027 vs p=0.16), with the rise being most apparent in complete responders (p=0.02). Baseline diversity similar to that of newly diagnosed patients was observed in trial patients achieving complete response, whereas significantly lower diversity was observed in partial responders and progressors. The study was restricted to a single clinical trial cohort, and the causes of repertoire differences, possibly disease activity or prior therapy, were left undefined. Newly diagnosed patients were reported to have lower baseline TCR diversity than healthy donors, and relapsed/refractory patients were reported to have lower baseline TCR diversity still.

The chain couples TRBV23-1 to TRBJ1-2; TRBD1 is a possible D gene, resting on 6 matching bases. TRBV23-1 is marked as an open reading frame, function uncertain. This sample comprised CD4+ T cells from blood, obtained before the fourth cycle of nivolumab. The sequence was obtained from a human donor with classical Hodgkin lymphoma. The nucleotide sequence reads TGCGCCAGCAGTCAATCGTCAGGGGTCTATGGCTACACCTTC. Its product reads: CASSQSSGVYGYTF.